What follows describes a single T cell receptor beta chain. This clone was counted a single time. Its recognized antigen is unknown. Per-base qualities were not stored, and no clone one base away is much larger. The CDR3 goes from the cysteine to the phenylalanine over 16 residues. Only the CDR3 portion is preserved as DNA: 48 bases, with reading frame beginning at the first base. The germline V gene specifies MNHEY as CDR1 and SVGAGI as CDR2. Trimming takes 2 bases from V and 7 bases from J, and the germline ends sit 17 bases apart. In Seattle, one collaborating source enrolled patients while the infection was active and tracked those patients longitudinally over the course of disease. Each collaborating institution followed its own protocols to collect whole blood in K2EDTA tubes. For TCRbeta analysis, collaborators shipped samples in one of three forms: frozen whole blood, isolated PBMCs, or DNA extracted from either of those sample types.

The entry originates in a study of blood T cell repertoires in COVID-19 (dated by TCRdb to about 2020). Regarding the complete study: The collaborator samples originated in the United States, Italy and Spain and spanned the acute and convalescent phases of COVID-19. The prospective study material was composed of cDNA or gDNA derived from T cells, B-cell-depleted T cells, or PBMCs. The dataset comprised deeply sampled blood TCRbeta repertoires from subjects exposed to, actively infected with, or recovered from COVID-19. A freely available public database, intended as a resource for researchers studying the immune response to SARS-CoV-2, is where the repertoires were released. Samples were obtained from the ongoing ImmuneRACE study (first 160 participants) and from 950 to 1,500 subjects provided by 6 global collaborators. Nearly every sample came with metadata listing a de-identified subject ID, COVID-19 status, age in years and sex. HLA class I and class II types, where available, came from metadata supplied by the sample provider rather than from assay-based typing.

Overall study results and their limits: The amount of clinical and demographic metadata varied by source and participant and was provided uncurated.

TCRbeta CDR3 regions were amplified from genomic DNA by means of the immunoSEQ Assay, a bias-controlled multiplex PCR. Turning to the authors' computational methods: Within the assay, amplification of reference gene primers was used to estimate how many nucleated cells each sample contained. Sequence reads were collapsed and filtered to measure the absolute abundance of every unique TCRbeta CDR3 rearrangement. For each sample, productive Simpson clonality was calculated as the square root of Simpson's diversity index over productive rearrangements. Drawn from immuneACCESS, this table holds only the in-frame rearrangements with V and J called that TCRdb kept. Clones are partly lost; checked studies trace under half to an unresolved V gene and leave the rest unexplained. D and trimming come from the DNA, and the V and J calls and clone size come from that table. In this sample the table shows 110,000 or so clones, more than 80% of which occur a single time. The ten biggest clones cover more than 5% of the sample.

This clonotype was sampled from a woman aged 55-69 years with COVID-19, enrolled during active disease. Sample: peripheral blood. The chain uses TRBV6-5 and TRBJ1-4; matching of 6 bases hints at TRBD1 as the D gene. The CDR3 amino acid sequence is: CASSYGLGQVIEKLFF. The nucleotides read TGTGCCAGCAGTTACGGTCTGGGACAAGTGATTGAAAAACTGTTTTTT.